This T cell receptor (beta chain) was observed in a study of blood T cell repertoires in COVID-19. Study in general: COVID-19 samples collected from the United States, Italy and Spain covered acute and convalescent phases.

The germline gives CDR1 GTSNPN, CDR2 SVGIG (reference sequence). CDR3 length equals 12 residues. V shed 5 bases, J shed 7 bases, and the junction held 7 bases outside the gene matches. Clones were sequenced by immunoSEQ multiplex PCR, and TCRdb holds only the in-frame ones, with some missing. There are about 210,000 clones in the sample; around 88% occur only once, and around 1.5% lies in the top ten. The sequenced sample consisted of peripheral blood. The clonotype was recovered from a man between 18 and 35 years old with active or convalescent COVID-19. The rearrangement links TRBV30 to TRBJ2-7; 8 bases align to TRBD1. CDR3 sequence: CAWGDRGREQYF. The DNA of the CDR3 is TGTGCCTGGGGCGACAGGGGACGGGAGCAGTACTTC.